A selection of T cell receptor beta chains follows, all from one sample in a study of blood T cell repertoires in COVID-19. Produced via immunoSEQ multiplex PCR; TCRdb's table is partial and in-frame only. The data show some 270,000 clones, around nine tenths seen once. The sequenced material came from peripheral blood. These TCRs come from a man aged 40-50 years with active or convalescent COVID-19. CDR3s include the opening cysteine and the closing phenylalanine or tryptophan. D genes are given only for firm matches. Expanded clones are given a class, and other clones once, few, many or no size at all.

clone_size j_call v_call d_call cdr3_nt cdr3_aa
- TRBJ2-7 TRBV30 TRBD1 TGTGCCTGGAGTGCAGGACAGGGATTCGGCGAGCAGTACTTC CAWSAGQGFGEQYF
- TRBJ2-7 TRBV2 - TGTGCCAGCAGAGCTGGTACAGGCGCGTACGAGCAGTACTTC CASRAGTGAYEQYF
- TRBJ2-1 TRBV6-5 - TGTGCCAGCACCCTGACAGGCCACAATGAGCAGTTCTTC CASTLTGHNEQFF
- TRBJ1-3 TRBV6-6 - TGTGCCAGCAGTTACTCAGCCAGGGCTCCTGGAAACACCATATATTTT CASSYSARAPGNTIYF
- TRBJ1-5 TRBV6-5 TRBD1 TGTGCCAGCAGCGGACAGGGAAGGAGACAGCCCCAGCATTTT CASSGQGRRQPQHF
- TRBJ2-2 TRBV2 - TGTGCCAGCAGTGAATTCCTCGCGGGTAACACCGGGGAGCTGTTTTTT CASSEFLAGNTGELFF
- TRBJ1-3 TRBV10-3 TRBD1 TGTGCCATCAGCGGGGTGAGGGACAGGCTAACCTCTGGAAACACCATATATTTT CAISGVRDRLTSGNTIYF
- TRBJ2-3 TRBV7-3 - TGTGCCAGCAGCCTCCGGGCCCGGGGTAGCACAGATACGCAGTATTTT CASSLRARGSTDTQYF
- TRBJ2-1 TRBV7-6 TRBD2 TGTGCCAGCAGCTTATACGGGGGGACGGCCGATGAGCAGTTCTTC CASSLYGGTADEQFF
- TRBJ1-5 TRBV18 - TGTGCCAGCTCATCAGGGGAGTGGGATCAGCCCCAGCATTTT CASSSGEWDQPQHF
- TRBJ2-3 TRBV6-4 - TGTGCCAGCAGCGACCAGGCTGGGGATACGCAGTATTTT CASSDQAGDTQYF
once TRBJ2-3 TRBV5-6 - TGTGCCAGCAGCTCAGGGGGGTGGGGTACGCAGTATTTT CASSSGGWGTQYF
- TRBJ1-5 TRBV7-8 - TGTGCCAGCAGCTTCGGTCCCGTCGCCCAGCCCCAGCATTTT CASSFGPVAQPQHF
- TRBJ1-1 TRBV9 TRBD1 TGTGCCAGCAGCCCGGGACAGCTGAACACTGAAGCTTTCTTT CASSPGQLNTEAFF
- TRBJ1-6 TRBV5-1 TRBD1 TGCGCCAGCAGCTTAGTATCGGGACAGGGGGTTTCACCCCTCCACTTT CASSLVSGQGVSPLHF
- TRBJ1-6 TRBV7-2 TRBD1 TGTGCCAGCAGCTTAGGACAGGGGGCGAATACGCGCGTTTCACCCCTCCACTTT CASSLGQGANTRVSPLHF
- TRBJ1-6 TRBV30 TRBD1 TGTGCCTGGACAGGGACAGGGGGGGGAAATTCACCCCTCCACTTT CAWTGTGGGNSPLHF
- TRBJ1-5 TRBV7-2 TRBD1 TGTGCCAGCAGCTTAAGCCAGGGGGCGGGTAATCAGCCCCAGCATTTT CASSLSQGAGNQPQHF
few TRBJ1-5 TRBV6-5 TRBD1 TGTGCCAGCAGCCCGGACAGGGGGGTTCAGCCCCAGCATTTT CASSPDRGVQPQHF
- TRBJ2-3 TRBV6-2/TRBV6-3 - TGTGCCAGCAGTTATTCGCCCGCCCGGGATACGCAGTATTTT CASSYSPARDTQYF
- TRBJ2-2 TRBV2 TRBD2 TGTGCCAGCGAAGGACTAGCGGGAGACACCGGGGAGCTGTTTTTT CASEGLAGDTGELFF
once TRBJ1-5 TRBV5-4 - TGTGCCAGCAGTTTGGCAGGGCGAAATCAGCCCCAGCATTTT CASSLAGRNQPQHF
few TRBJ1-1 TRBV7-9 TRBD1 TGTGCCATTTCGGACAGGCCTAACACTGAAGCTTTCTTT CAISDRPNTEAFF
- TRBJ1-6 TRBV28 - TGTGCCAGCAGTTCCGCAGACCTACGGGGGAATTCACCCCTCCACTTT CASSSADLRGNSPLHF
once TRBJ1-5 TRBV30 - TGTGCCTGGAGTGTAGGGGTTTTGGGCAATCAGCCCCAGCATTTT CAWSVGVLGNQPQHF
once TRBJ2-2 TRBV9 TRBD1 TGTGCCAGCAGCGGAGCCGGGACAGGGAGGAACACCGGGGAGCTGTTTTTT CASSGAGTGRNTGELFF
- TRBJ2-1 TRBV7-6 TRBD2 TGTGCCAGCAGCCCTAGCGGGAGTTTTAATGAGCAGTTCTTC CASSPSGSFNEQFF
few TRBJ1-6 TRBV2 - TGTGCCAGCACCTGGGGGGAGGGCAATTCACCCCTCCACTTT CASTWGEGNSPLHF
- TRBJ2-1 TRBV5-5 TRBD2 TGTGCCAGCAGCTTGACTAGCGGGAAGGTTGAGCAGTTCTTC CASSLTSGKVEQFF
- TRBJ1-2 TRBV5-6 - TGTGCCAGCAGCTTGGGGGGACACAACTATGGCTACACCTTC CASSLGGHNYGYTF
- TRBJ2-1 TRBV7-8 TRBD2 TGTGCCAGCAGCTTAGGGGTAGCGGGAGGGCCAGACAATGAGCAGTTCTTC CASSLGVAGGPDNEQFF
- TRBJ2-7 TRBV7-9 TRBD2 TGTGCCAGCAGCTTACTTAGCGGGAGCTCCTACGAGCAGTACTTC CASSLLSGSSYEQYF
- TRBJ1-4 TRBV30 - TGTGCCTGGAGTGGAAGACAGGCAACTAATGAAAAACTGTTTTTT CAWSGRQATNEKLFF
- TRBJ1-5 TRBV6-5 - TGTGCCAGCAGATTGGCTGGCAATCAGCCCCAGCATTTT CASRLAGNQPQHF
few TRBJ1-2 TRBV7-9 TRBD1 TGTGCCAGCAGCAACCAGGACAGGGGTTCTGGTGGCTACACCTTC CASSNQDRGSGGYTF
- TRBJ1-1 TRBV28 - TGTGCCAGCAGGAAACAGGCGGGGGGCACTGAAGCTTTCTTT CASRKQAGGTEAFF
once TRBJ2-1 TRBV6-6 TRBD2 TGTGCCAGCAGGCGGACTAGCGGGAGGGCGGATGAGCAGTTCTTC CASRRTSGRADEQFF